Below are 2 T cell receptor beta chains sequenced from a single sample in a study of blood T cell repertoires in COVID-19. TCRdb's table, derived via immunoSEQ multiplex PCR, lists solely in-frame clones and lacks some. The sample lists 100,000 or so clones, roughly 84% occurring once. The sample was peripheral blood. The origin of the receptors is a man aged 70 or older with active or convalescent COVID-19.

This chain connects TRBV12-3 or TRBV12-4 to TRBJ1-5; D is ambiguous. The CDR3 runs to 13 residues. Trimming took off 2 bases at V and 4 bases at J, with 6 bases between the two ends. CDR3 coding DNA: TGTGCCAGCAGTTTAAACGAGAATCAGCCCCAGCATTTT. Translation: CASSLNENQPQHF.

The CDR3 loop is CASSLGQLNTEAFF. The CDR3 region has the DNA TGTGCCAGCAGCTTGGGACAGTTGAACACTGAAGCTTTCTTT. The chain employs TRBV3-1 (or the pseudogene TRBV3-2) and TRBJ1-1; 7 bases are shared with TRBD1. The CDR3 extends over 14 amino acids. V lost 5 bases, J lost 0 bases, and 3 bases stayed unmatched. Looked up from germline, CDR1 is LGHDT and CDR2 is YNNKEL (reference sequence).